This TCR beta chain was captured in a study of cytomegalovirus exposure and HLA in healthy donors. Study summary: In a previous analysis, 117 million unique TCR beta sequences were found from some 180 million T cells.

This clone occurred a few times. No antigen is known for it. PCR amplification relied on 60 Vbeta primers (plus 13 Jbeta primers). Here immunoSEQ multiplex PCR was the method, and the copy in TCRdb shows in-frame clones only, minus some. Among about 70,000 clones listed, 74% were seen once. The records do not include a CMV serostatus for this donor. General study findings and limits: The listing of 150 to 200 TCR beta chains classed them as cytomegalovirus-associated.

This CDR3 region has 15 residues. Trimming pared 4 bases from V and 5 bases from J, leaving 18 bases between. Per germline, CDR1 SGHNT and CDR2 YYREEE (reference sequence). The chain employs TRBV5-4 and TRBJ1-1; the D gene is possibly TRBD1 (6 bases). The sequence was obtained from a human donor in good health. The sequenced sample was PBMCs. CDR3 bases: TGTGCCAGCAGCCTAATCAGGGGTTTGACAACTGAAGCTTTCTTT. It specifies CASSLIRGLTTEAFF.